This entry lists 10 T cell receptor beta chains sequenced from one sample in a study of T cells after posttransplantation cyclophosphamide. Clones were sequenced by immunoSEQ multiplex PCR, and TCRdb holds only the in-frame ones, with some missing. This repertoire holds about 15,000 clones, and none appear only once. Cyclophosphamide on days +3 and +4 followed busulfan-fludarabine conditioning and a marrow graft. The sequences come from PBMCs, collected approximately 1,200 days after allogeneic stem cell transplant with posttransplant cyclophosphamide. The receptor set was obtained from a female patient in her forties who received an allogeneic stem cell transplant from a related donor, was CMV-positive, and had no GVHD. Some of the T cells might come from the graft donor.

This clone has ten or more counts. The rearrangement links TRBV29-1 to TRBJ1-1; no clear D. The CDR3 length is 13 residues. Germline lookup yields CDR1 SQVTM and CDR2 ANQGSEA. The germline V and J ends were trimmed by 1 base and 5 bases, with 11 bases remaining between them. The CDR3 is CSVEGIVRTEAFF. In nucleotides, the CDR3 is TGCAGCGTTGAAGGTATTGTTCGGACTGAAGCTTTCTTT.

The CDR3 DNA sequence: TGTGCCAGCAGCGTGGATCTAGCGGGGGGTCTGACAGATACGCAGTATTTT. Amino acids: CASSVDLAGGLTDTQYF. V usage is TRBV9 and J usage is TRBJ2-3; the match to TRBD2 covers 11 bases. V shed 2 bases and J 3 bases; nucleotides not matched to a gene: 8. There are 17 residues in the CDR3. Germline V gene sequence: CDR1 SGDLS, CDR2 YYNGEE.

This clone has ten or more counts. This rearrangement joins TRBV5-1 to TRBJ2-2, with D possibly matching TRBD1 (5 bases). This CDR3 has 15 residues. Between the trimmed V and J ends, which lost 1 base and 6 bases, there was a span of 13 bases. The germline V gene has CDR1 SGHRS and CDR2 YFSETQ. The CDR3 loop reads CASSLIQGYAGELFF. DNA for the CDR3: TGCGCCAGCAGCTTGATTCAGGGTTATGCCGGGGAGCTGTTTTTT.

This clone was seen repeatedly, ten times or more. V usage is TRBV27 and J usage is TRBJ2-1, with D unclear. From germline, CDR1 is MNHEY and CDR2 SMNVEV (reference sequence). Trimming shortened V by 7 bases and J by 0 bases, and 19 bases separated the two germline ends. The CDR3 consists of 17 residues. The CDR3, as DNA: TGTGCCAGCACCATAACCGGGTCCTCCCTCTCCTACAATGAGCAGTTCTTC. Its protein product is CASTITGSSLSYNEQFF.

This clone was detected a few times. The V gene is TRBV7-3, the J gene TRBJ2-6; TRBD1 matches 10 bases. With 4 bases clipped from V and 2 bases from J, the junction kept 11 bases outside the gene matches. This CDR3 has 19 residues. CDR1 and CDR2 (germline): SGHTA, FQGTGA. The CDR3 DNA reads TGTGCCAGCAGCTCCACCGGACAGGGGGGGATTCCTGGGGCCAACGTCCTGACTTTC. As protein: CASSSTGQGGIPGANVLTF.

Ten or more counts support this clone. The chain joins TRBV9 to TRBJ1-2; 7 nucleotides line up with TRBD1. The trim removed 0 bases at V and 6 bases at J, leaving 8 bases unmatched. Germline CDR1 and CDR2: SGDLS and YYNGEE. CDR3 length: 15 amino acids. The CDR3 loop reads CASSVGGGGRDGYTF. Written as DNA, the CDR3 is TGTGCCAGCAGCGTAGGCGGAGGGGGCAGAGATGGCTACACCTTC.

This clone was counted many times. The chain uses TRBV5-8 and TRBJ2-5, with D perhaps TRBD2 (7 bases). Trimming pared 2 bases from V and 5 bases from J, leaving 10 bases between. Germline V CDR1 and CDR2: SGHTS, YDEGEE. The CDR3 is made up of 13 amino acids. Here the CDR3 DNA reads TGTGCCAGCAGCTTTCGGGGGGCGGAGACCCAGTACTTC. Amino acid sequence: CASSFRGAETQYF.

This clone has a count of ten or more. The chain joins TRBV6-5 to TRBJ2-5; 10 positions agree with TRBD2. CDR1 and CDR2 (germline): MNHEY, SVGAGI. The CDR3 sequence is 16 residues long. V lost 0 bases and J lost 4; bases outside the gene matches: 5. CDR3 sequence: CASSYSSSGGAETQYF. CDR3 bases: TGTGCCAGCAGTTACTCATCCAGCGGGGGGGCAGAGACCCAGTACTTC.

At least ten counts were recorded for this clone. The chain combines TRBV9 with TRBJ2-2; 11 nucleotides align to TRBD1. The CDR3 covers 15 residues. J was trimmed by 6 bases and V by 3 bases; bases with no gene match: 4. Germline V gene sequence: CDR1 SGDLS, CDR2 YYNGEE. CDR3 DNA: TGTGCCAGCAGCGGGGGGGACAGGGGGGCCGGGGAGCTGTTTTTT. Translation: CASSGGDRGAGELFF.

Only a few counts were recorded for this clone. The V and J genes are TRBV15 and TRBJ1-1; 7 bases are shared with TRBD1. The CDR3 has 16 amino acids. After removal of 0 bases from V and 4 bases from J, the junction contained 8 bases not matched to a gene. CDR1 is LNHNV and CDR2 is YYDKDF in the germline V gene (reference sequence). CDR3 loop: CATSRDRTGWGTEAFF. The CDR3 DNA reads TGTGCCACCAGCAGAGATAGGACAGGATGGGGCACTGAAGCTTTCTTT.